What follows are 26 T cell receptor beta chains derived from one specimen sequenced in a study of T cell repertoires in cytomegalovirus infection. In TCRdb, the reads were re-called with MiXCR into one record per CDR3 protein. The sample records 250,000 or so distinct CDR3 sequences, roughly 10% being singletons. The sample was PBMCs. Source of these receptors: a human donor in good health (CMV status not recorded). Some clones in this sample may be carry-over from other donors' samples.

This clonotype was seen repeatedly, ten times or more. This chain links TRBV20-1 with TRBJ2-5, with TRBD2 matching over 8 bases. The CDR3 has 15 residues. Germline lookup yields CDR1 DFQATT and CDR2 SNEGSKA (reference sequence). The J segment lost 5 bases and the V segment lost 1 base, leaving 9 bases of the junction unmatched. CDR3 in DNA: TGCAGTGCTAGAGTGACCGGGAGGGCCTGGGAGACCCAGTACTTC. Its translation: CSARVTGRAWETQYF.

This clonotype was observed at least ten times. V is TRBV7-2 and J is TRBJ1-1, with unresolved D. The CDR3 consists of 15 residues. Per the germline V gene, CDR1 is SGHTA and CDR2 is FQGNSA. Trimming removed 5 bases from V and 1 base from J, with 14 bases in between. The CDR3 sequence is CASSQPSVRNTEAFF. The CDR3 region has the DNA TGTGCCAGCAGCCAACCCAGTGTGCGGAACACTGAAGCTTTCTTT.

In this sample, this clonotype turned up many times. The chain combines TRBV7-2 with TRBJ2-6; D call uncertain. Trimming removed 7 bases from V and 0 bases from J, with 10 bases in between. Looked up from germline, CDR1 is SGHTA and CDR2 is FQGNSA. The CDR3 has 15 amino acids. The CDR3 loop is CASTTLSSGANVLTF. CDR3 bases: TGTGCCAGCACCACCCTTTCCTCTGGGGCCAACGTCCTGACTTTC.

This clonotype was seen more than once but under ten times. V gene TRBV20-1 combines with J gene TRBJ1-5; TRBD1 matches 7 bases. With V trimmed by 0 bases and J by 1 base, 9 bases remained unmatched. CDR3 length: 17 amino acids. Per the germline V gene, CDR1 is DFQATT and CDR2 is SNEGSKA (reference sequence). CDR3 region: CSARDFGQGGSNQPQHF. The CDR3 region has the DNA TGCAGTGCTAGAGATTTCGGCCAGGGGGGGAGCAATCAGCCCCAGCATTTT.

This clonotype was seen at least ten times. The rearrangement uses TRBV7-9 and TRBJ1-5, with TRBD1 identical over 8 bases. This CDR3 comprises 15 residues. V lost 4 bases, J lost 4 bases, and 6 bases stayed unmatched. Germline CDR1 reads SEHNR; CDR2 reads FQNEAQ (reference sequence). The CDR3 DNA follows: TGTGCCAGCAGCTCAACACAGGGGGGGAATCAGCCCCAGCATTTT. This gives the protein CASSSTQGGNQPQHF.

Concerning this clonotype itself: A clone one base away is much larger, so this may be a read error. This chain uses TRBV7-2 with TRBJ1-1; 9 nucleotides align to TRBD1. The CDR3 loop spans 12 amino acids. Germline-derived CDR1 and CDR2 are SGHTA and FQGNSA. This chain's CDR3 is CAGSLADRGAFF. As DNA, the CDR3 is TGTGCCGGCAGCTTAGCGGACAGGGGAGCTTTCTTT.

This clonotype was recorded many times. The chain is built from TRBV7-8 and TRBJ2-3; 15 bases match TRBD2. The V segment lost 7 bases and the J segment 4 bases; nucleotides outside the gene matches: 15. This CDR3 contains 19 residues. Germline CDR1 SGHVS, CDR2 FQNEAQ. The CDR3 DNA follows: TGTGCCAGCACCTCGTCCGGGACTAGCGGGGGGCAGAGGGCAGATACGCAGTATTTT. It yields the protein CASTSSGTSGGQRADTQYF.

This clonotype was detected ten times or more. The chain links TRBV7-9 to TRBJ1-1; 7 nucleotides match TRBD1. V lost 5 bases, J lost 10 bases, and 10 bases stayed unmatched. This CDR3 region has 13 residues. Germline CDR1 reads SEHNR; CDR2 reads FQNEAQ (reference sequence). The CDR3 coding sequence is TGTGCCAGCAGCGTCCCAGGGGGGGGTGCAGCTTTCTTT. This translates into CASSVPGGGAAFF.

This clonotype was seen repeatedly, ten times or more. The rearrangement uses TRBV28 and TRBJ2-3; no firm D call. The CDR3 length is 15 residues. The V end was cut by 0 bases, the J end by 2 bases, with 9 bases between. Germline lookup yields CDR1 MDHEN and CDR2 SYDVKM. The CDR3 bases are TGTGCCAGCAGTTTATGGCGAGAAGCCACAGATACGCAGTATTTT. Protein product: CASSLWREATDTQYF.

This clonotype was observed at least ten times. This chain joins TRBV7-2 and TRBJ2-3; no clear D gene. This CDR3 comprises 15 residues. The germline V gene encodes CDR1 SGHTA and CDR2 FQGNSA. Trimming stripped 1 base from V and 1 base from J, with 9 bases between. Written as DNA, the CDR3 is TGTGCCAGCAGCTTAGTCAGTAGCCGCACAGATACGCAGTATTTT. Translated: CASSLVSSRTDTQYF. The full variable domain, in which reference TRBV7-2 and TRBJ2-3 provide the parts outside the CDR3, is GAGVSQSPSNKVTEKGKDVELRCDPISGHTALYWYRQSLGQGLEFLIYFQGNSAPDKSGLPSDRFSAERTGGSVSTLTIQRTQQEDSAVYLCASSLVSSRTDTQYFGPGTRLTVL.

J is TRBJ1-5 and V is TRBV6-2 or TRBV6-3; weak D call: TRBD1 (6 bases). V shed 4 bases and J shed 7 bases, with 14 bases lying between them. The germline V gene has CDR1 MNHEY and CDR2 SVGEGT. The CDR3 runs to 14 residues. The CDR3 DNA is TGTGCCAGCAGTTTCAGGGGAGGGGGACAGCCCCAGCATTTT. Translating gives CASSFRGGGQPQHF.

The chain uses TRBV28 and TRBJ2-7, with TRBD2 as a possible D gene (6 bases). In germline, CDR1 is MDHEN, CDR2 SYDVKM. The length of the CDR3 is 13 residues. The germline V and J ends were trimmed by 2 bases and 6 bases, with 11 bases remaining between them. As DNA, the CDR3 is TGTGCCAGCAGTTTACGGGGGTCGGGCGAGCAGTACTTC. Its translation is CASSLRGSGEQYF.

This clonotype appeared once. The V gene is TRBV19, the J gene TRBJ2-4; TRBD2 aligns across 13 bases. The trim removed 6 bases at V and 8 bases at J, leaving 10 bases unmatched. The CDR3 loop spans 16 amino acids. The germline V gene encodes CDR1 LNHDA and CDR2 SQIVND (reference sequence). The CDR3 DNA reads as TGTGCCAGTAGAGGGACTAGCGGGGCCCCGGAAGACATTCAGTACTTC. This translates into CASRGTSGAPEDIQYF. Combining the CDR3 with reference TRBV19 and TRBJ2-4 gives the whole variable domain DGGITQSPKYLFRKEGQNVTLSCEQNLNHDAMYWYRQDPGQGLRLIYYSQIVNDFQKGDIAEGYSVSREKKESFPLTVTSAQKNPTAFYLCASRGTSGAPEDIQYFGAGTRLSVL.

This clonotype came up many times. This sequence joins TRBV7-2 and TRBJ2-5, with D hard to call. Germline values: CDR1 SGHTA, CDR2 FQGNSA. Trimming cost V 5 bases and J 4 bases, with 2 bases left between them. The CDR3 covers 10 residues. The CDR3 protein is CASSRETQYF. The CDR3 DNA follows: TGTGCCAGCAGCAGAGAGACCCAGTACTTC.

The chain has TRBV19 and TRBJ1-2; TRBD1 matches 12 bases. This CDR3 has 16 residues. Germline CDR1 and CDR2: LNHDA and SQIVND (reference sequence). V gave up 9 bases and J gave up 3 bases; unmatched junction bases: 11. CDR3 coding DNA: TGTGCCAGCACCTTACTCGGGACAGGGGGCGACTATGGCTACACCTTC. It encodes CASTLLGTGGDYGYTF.

This clonotype was detected ten times or more. V and J are TRBV4-2 and TRBJ1-1; 12 bases line up with TRBD1. This CDR3 region has 18 residues. The ends lost 4 bases at V and 0 bases at J; junction bases unmatched: 9. Germline V CDR1 and CDR2: LGHNA, YNFKEQ. In DNA form, the CDR3 reads TGTGCCAGCAGCCTCCAAGGGACAGGGGGCATTATGAACACTGAAGCTTTCTTT. Amino acid sequence: CASSLQGTGGIMNTEAFF.

The chain uses TRBV19 and TRBJ1-1; D may be TRBD1 (6 bases). This CDR3 has 11 amino acids. Trimming shortened V by 4 bases and J by 9 bases, and 9 bases separated the two germline ends. The germline V gene encodes CDR1 LNHDA and CDR2 SQIVND (reference sequence). CDR3 DNA sequence: TGTGCCAGTAGTACCGGGACAAAAGCTTTCTTT. It specifies CASSTGTKAFF.

The chain couples TRBV19 to TRBJ1-5; D uncertain. There are 16 residues in the CDR3. Germline CDR1 and CDR2: LNHDA and SQIVND (reference sequence). V lost 4 bases to trimming and J lost 1 base, with 14 bases between them. CDR3 amino acids: CASSTLRTASNQPQHF. In DNA, the CDR3 is TGTGCCAGTAGTACCCTCCGGACGGCGAGCAATCAGCCCCAGCATTTT.

This clonotype was seen at least ten times. V and J are TRBV6-2 or TRBV6-3 and TRBJ1-1; TRBD1 agrees at 7 bases. The CDR3 loop spans 18 amino acids. Germline CDR1 and CDR2: MNHEY and SVGEGT. V shed 4 bases and J 5 bases; nucleotides not matched to a gene: 19. Written as DNA, the CDR3 is TGTGCCAGCAGTTGGGACAGAACCGTTCCCGTACAGGGGACTGAAGCTTTCTTT. Residues: CASSWDRTVPVQGTEAFF.

In its sample, this clonotype was seen a few times. J is TRBJ2-2 and V is TRBV6-2 or TRBV6-3; 13 bases align to TRBD2. Germline V gene lookup returns CDR1 MNHEY and CDR2 SVGEGT. CDR3 length equals 19 residues. V lost 0 bases, J lost 4 bases, and 8 bases stayed unmatched. CDR3 DNA sequence: TGTGCCAGCAGTTACTCGGGAGGGGGACTAGCGGGAAGCACCGGGGAGCTGTTTTTT. This sequence encodes CASSYSGGGLAGSTGELFF.

This clonotype was seen repeatedly, ten times or more. The chain employs TRBV7-2 and TRBJ2-5, with D perhaps matching TRBD2 (6 bases). Germline lookup yields CDR1 SGHTA and CDR2 FQGNSA. This CDR3 comprises 11 residues. V lost 4 bases and J lost 13, with 13 bases in between. The CDR3 loop reads CASSSRSGVYF. The CDR3 DNA is TGTGCCAGCAGCTCCCGTAGCGGTGTGTACTTC. Drawing the rest from reference TRBV7-2 and TRBJ2-5, the complete variable domain is GAGVSQSPSNKVTEKGKDVELRCDPISGHTALYWYRQSLGQGLEFLIYFQGNSAPDKSGLPSDRFSAERTGGSVSTLTIQRTQQEDSAVYLCASSSRSGVYFGPGTRLLVL.

At least ten counts were recorded for this clonotype. The V and J genes are TRBV12-3 or TRBV12-4 and TRBJ2-1; D is unclear. The CDR3 contains 14 residues. Trimming pared 5 bases from V and 9 bases from J, leaving 17 bases between. CDR3 protein: CASSPSLGQGEQFF. CDR3 nucleotides: TGTGCCAGCAGTCCCTCGTTGGGTCAAGGTGAGCAGTTCTTC.

This clonotype was counted at least ten times. V is TRBV7-2 and J is TRBJ2-7; TRBD2 aligns across 9 bases. The V and J ends lost 4 bases and 5 bases, in that order; junction bases with no gene match: 9. Looked up from germline, CDR1 is SGHTA and CDR2 is FQGNSA. CDR3 length: 15 amino acids. Here the CDR3 DNA reads TGTGCCAGCAGCTCCCCCGGGACTAGCCTACACGAGCAGTACTTC. It yields the protein CASSSPGTSLHEQYF.

In its sample, this clonotype was seen many times. The chain couples TRBV7-9 to TRBJ1-1; D gene uncertain. V was clipped by 2 bases and J by 4 bases, with 8 bases between them. Germline assignment: CDR1 SEHNR and CDR2 FQNEAQ (reference sequence). CDR3 length: 13 amino acids. CDR3 bases: TGTGCCAGCAGCTTAAAGGCAGCCACTGAAGCTTTCTTT. Protein sequence: CASSLKAATEAFF.

In its sample, this clonotype was seen many times. The chain carries TRBV7-9 and TRBJ2-7; D unclear. CDR1 and CDR2 (germline): SEHNR, FQNEAQ (reference sequence). The V gene lost 5 bases and the J gene lost 0 bases, with 17 bases spanning the gap. The CDR3 has 16 amino acids. Written as DNA, the CDR3 is TGTGCCAGCAGCCCACTTCGACCCGTTTTCTCCTACGAGCAGTACTTC. This codes for CASSPLRPVFSYEQYF.

This clonotype was found many times. The chain links TRBV28 to TRBJ1-1; 7 bases are a match to TRBD1. Per the germline V gene, CDR1 is MDHEN and CDR2 is SYDVKM. This CDR3 is 14 amino acids long. V lost 7 bases to trimming and J lost 4 bases; unmatched junction nucleotides: 9. In DNA, the CDR3 is TGTGCCAGCATCCCTCAGGGGGGGAGCACTGAAGCTTTCTTT. Protein product: CASIPQGGSTEAFF. Supplemented by reference TRBV28 and TRBJ1-1, the full variable domain reads DVKVTQSSRYLVKRTGEKVFLECVQDMDHENMFWYRQDPGLGLRLIYFSYDVKMKEKGDIPEGYSVSREKKERFSLILESASTNQTSMYLCASIPQGGSTEAFFGQGTRLTVV.